A single T cell receptor beta chain is shown here with its context. Its antigen is not identified. This entry comes from a study of cytomegalovirus exposure and HLA in healthy donors. The CDR3 is 13 residues long. Trimming at V came to 6 bases and at J to 13 bases, leaving 12 bases not matched to a gene. The germline V gene has CDR1 MNHEY and CDR2 SVGAGI. Study outcomes and limitations: Altogether, about 160 TCR beta chains were recorded as cytomegalovirus-associated. The TCR clusters that emerged in the first cohort tended, a later analysis found, to co-occur in the 120 validation repertoires.

Donors were drawn from the approximately 130-subject validation cohort, separate from the approximately 640-subject first cohort. Method: immunoSEQ multiplex PCR; TCRdb's copy keeps in-frame clones and lacks some. The sample holds about 64,000 clones, about 89% seen once. The gene calls are TRBV6-5 and TRBJ2-1; 7 bases agree with TRBD2. The sequence derives from a woman aged 18-35 years in good health and CMV-seronegative. Sequenced input: PBMCs. The CDR3 is CASSPGGSPEQFF. The CDR3 DNA follows: TGTGCCAGCAGCCCGGGCGGGAGTCCAGAACAGTTCTTC.